The clone carrying this TCR beta chain was seen only a few times. What it recognizes is unknown. These data are taken from a study of T-cell memory formation after mild COVID-19. Study details: TCR clusters mostly belonged to single donors.

Study-level findings and limits: A subset of responding clones appeared in pre-infection memory, suggesting cross-reactive memory joined. Contracting clones localized mainly to CM and EM when CD4+ and mainly to EMRA when CD8+.

This CDR3 has 16 residues. Trimming pared 5 bases from V and 4 bases from J, leaving 20 bases between. Per germline, CDR1 MNHEY and CDR2 SMNVEV (reference sequence). Constant-segment primers served in 5'RACE that generated TCR alpha and TCR beta cDNA libraries bearing sample barcodes and UMIs. TCRdb itself ran the 5' RACE reads through MiXCR, one entry per CDR3 protein. The data show roughly 250,000 distinct CDR3 sequences, over 15% seen once. This chain joins TRBV27 and TRBJ1-2; tentatively, D is TRBD1 (5 bases). The specimen sequenced was PBMCs or a T cell subset sorted from them (not recorded which). The clonotype was recovered from a man between 18 and 35 years old who had mild COVID-19 (a few samples of this study predate the infection). Cell type and time point are not known. Here the CDR3 DNA reads TGTGCCAGCAGTGCCTTAGCCTCTCAGGGAATCTATGGCTACACCTTC. It translates to CASSALASQGIYGYTF.